This T cell receptor (beta chain) originates from a study of cytomegalovirus exposure and HLA in healthy donors. Amplification used 60 Vbeta primers and 13 Jbeta primers. Some clones are missing from TCRdb's copy, which holds only in-frame ones; the method was immunoSEQ multiplex PCR. The data hold 150,000 to 200,000 clones, with 84% observed a single time. The ends were cut back, 1 base at V and 0 bases at J, with 9 bases in the middle. This CDR3 comprises 15 residues. Germline V gives CDR1 MGHRA, CDR2 YSYEKL. Sequencing input: PBMCs. This receptor was identified in a boy younger than 18 in good health and CMV-seronegative. The chain combines TRBV4-1 with TRBJ1-2; D ambiguous. CDR3 sequence: CASSQVTGTNYGYTF. CDR3 nucleotide sequence: TGCGCCAGCAGCCAAGTCACCGGGACTAACTATGGCTACACCTTC.